This TCR beta chain was retrieved from a study of shared clonotypes between healthy human individuals (dated by TCRdb to 2018 to 2021). Regarding the study in general: The cohort comprised a couple of women and three men aged 18 to 49 years. To estimate repertoire size and how much clonotype sharing occurs between individuals, the study deeply sequenced the blood TCR repertoires of about five healthy adults. Libraries were prepared and TCR repertoires were sequenced by different laboratories using diverse techniques, in order to increase sequencing depth and limit assay-specific biases. Leukapheresis yielded between about 0.94 and 8.9 billion PBMCs per donor. What the work shows at the level of the full study, not this receptor alone: Because the study included a small number of donors, the genetic and exposure-history diversity represented was limited. Pairwise subsampling led to the expectation that sequencing depth would affect the degree of clonotype sharing among donors. Sampling was restricted to blood, and TCR repertoires in tissue are likely to differ from TCR repertoires in blood.

V gives up 5 bases and J gives up 4 bases, and the segment between their germline ends measures 11 bases. CDR1 and CDR2 are read off the germline V gene as SGHTA and FQGTGA. The CDR3 holds 14 amino acids from the cysteine to the phenylalanine. The kept DNA is CDR3 alone, 42 bases in frame from the first base. The donors were healthy, HIV-negative adults with no recently reported acute infections or vaccinations. Only Caucasian adults living in Nashville, Tennessee, USA were represented among the donors. For unsorted samples, 84 million or so PBMCs were counted, and genomic DNA was extracted using the QIAamp DNA Blood Mini kit. After blood collection by leukapheresis, PBMCs were isolated using Ficoll-Histopaque density gradient centrifugation and then cryopreserved in the vapor phase of liquid nitrogen. On this clone itself: Its antigen target is currently unknown. Base qualities are not provided; no much larger clone lies one nucleotide away.

Using the deep immunoSEQ assay, multiplex PCR amplified TCR CDR3 regions from genomic DNA. For each cell subset, the extracted genomic DNA was distributed evenly across all wells of several immunoSEQ 96-well plates, and each plate served as one replicate. Each replicate PCR for unsorted PBMC received roughly 300 ng genomic DNA, equal to tens of thousands of T cell genomes. Genomic DNA from unsorted PBMC was sequenced over ten immunoSEQ deep assay plates. The purified libraries were quantified using a Qubit 3.0 fluorometer, sized with a Bioanalyzer 2100, and then quantified again using the KAPA Library Quantification kit. Every immunoSEQ 96-well plate was sequenced on a separate single-read 150-cycle Illumina NextSeq 550 flow cell. In the source study's methods: Because only junctional sequences without quality scores were contained in the immunoSEQ output, filtering matching that applied to full-length reads could not be performed. To assign V/J genes and CDR3, sequences were annotated using PyIR, a Python wrapper for IgBLAST v1.9, with IMGT germline references. Reads were removed for weak V/J assignments (E-value above 1e-6), missing CDR3, stop codons, out-of-frame junctions, or ambiguous translated residues. V3J clonotypes were defined as sequences sharing the same inferred V gene, J gene, and CDR3 amino acid sequence. Percentage overlap between repertoires was computed as shared unique clonotypes divided by the size of the smaller repertoire. Repertoire richness was assessed with RTK rarefaction, the Chao1 estimator, and Recon v2.1 estimates of unobserved clonotypes. TCRdb obtained this table from immuneACCESS and retained in-frame rearrangements with V and J assigned. These tables miss some clones; where compared with another copy, unresolved V genes account for less than half of the shortfall, and the remainder is unexplained. V, J and clone size derive from that table, while D and trimming were established from the DNA sequence. For this sample there are some 500,000 clones; 79% appear just once. The leading ten clones occupy around 12% of the sample.

The sequence was obtained from a middle-aged woman in good health. Some clones in this sample may be carry-over from other donors' samples. Sequenced sample: PBMCs. The chain links TRBV7-3 with TRBJ2-2; the D gene assignment is perhaps TRBD1 or TRBD2, with each matching 6 bases. The DNA sequence is as follows: TGTGCCAGCAGCCCGGGGGCCCTCACCGGGGAGCTGTTTTTT. This is translated as CASSPGALTGELFF.